This is a list of T cell receptor beta chains from one sample in a study of response to subunit inactivated influenza vaccine. In TCRdb, the RT-PCR reads were re-called with MiXCR into one record per CDR3 protein. Of around 750,000 distinct CDR3 sequences listed, about 20% are singletons. The sequences come from PBMCs from blood, collected around 5 days after vaccination. Receptors were obtained from a man in his fifties who received an inactivated influenza vaccine. CDR3s include the opening cysteine and the closing phenylalanine or tryptophan. A D gene is named only where the DNA matches it firmly. Clone sizes are given selectively: once, few, many, or a class where the clone is expanded.

J,D,size,V,CDR3,DNA
TRBJ2-6,.,.,TRBV7-2,CASSAPVSGANVLTF,TGTGCCAGCAGCGCCCCGGTATCTGGGGCCAACGTCCTGACTTTC
TRBJ2-3,.,.,TRBV4-3,CASSQGGGLDTQYF,TGCGCCAGCAGCCAAGGAGGAGGCCTGGATACGCAGTATTTT
TRBJ2-2,TRBD1,many,TRBV7-3,CASSLSQGAIYTGELFF,TGTGCCAGCAGCCTATCACAGGGGGCGATATACACCGGGGAGCTGTTTTTT
TRBJ2-2,.,few,TRBV9,CASSVDLGHTPNTGELFF,TGTGCCAGCAGCGTAGATTTGGGACATACGCCGAACACCGGGGAGCTGTTTTTT
TRBJ2-1,TRBD1,.,TRBV5-1,CASSLTGKDLSEQFF,TGCGCCAGCAGCCTGACAGGGAAAGACCTTAGTGAGCAGTTCTTC
TRBJ1-5,TRBD1,few,TRBV6-5,CASSYVQGVDQPQHF,TGTGCCAGCAGTTACGTACAGGGGGTGGATCAGCCCCAGCATTTT
TRBJ2-3,TRBD2,medium-sized,TRBV20-1,CSARPPSGALMWYF,TGCAGTGCTAGACCCCCTAGCGGAGCCCTTATGTGGTATTTT
TRBJ2-2,.,many,TRBV12-3/TRBV12-4,CASSVDLDGELFF,TGTGCCAGCAGTGTCGACCTCGATGGGGAGCTGTTTTTT
TRBJ2-7,.,many,TRBV7-6,CASSRPDEGPIQYF,TGTGCCAGCAGCCGCCCGGACGAGGGCCCAATTCAGTACTTC
TRBJ2-3,TRBD2,few,TRBV3-1,CASSQEGGRLQYF,TGTGCCAGCAGCCAAGAGGGAGGGAGGTTGCAGTATTTT
TRBJ2-2,.,few,TRBV20-1,CSVLPPEGTGELFF,TGCAGTGTTCTTCCCCCCGAGGGCACCGGGGAGCTGTTTTTT
TRBJ2-5,TRBD2,.,TRBV20-1,CSARGRTSRKETQYF,TGCAGTGCTAGAGGGCGGACTAGCCGGAAAGAGACCCAGTACTTC
TRBJ2-7,.,.,TRBV18,CASSSDRGKHYEQYF,TGTGCCAGCTCATCGGACCGGGGTAAACACTACGAGCAGTACTTC
TRBJ1-1,.,.,TRBV7-2,CASSLEGPATEAFF,TGTGCCAGCAGCTTAGAGGGACCCGCGACTGAAGCTTTCTTT